Presented here are 12 T cell receptor beta chains from one specimen sequenced in a study of PD-1 blockade in classical Hodgkin lymphoma. Only in-frame clones appear in the TCRdb table, and some are missing; sequencing was by immunoSEQ multiplex PCR. The data contain roughly 41,000 clones, roughly two thirds of them singletons. Time point here: cycle 4 day 1 (C4D1), after 5 to 7 weeks of nivolumab. Each patient's relapse followed autologous stem cell transplantation, and brentuximab vedotin exposure varied. This specimen consisted of peripheral blood mononuclear cells (PBMCs), obtained before the fourth cycle of nivolumab. The receptor set was obtained from a human donor with classical Hodgkin lymphoma.

The CDR3 DNA reads as TGTGCCAGAAGACAGGACGGGCCCCTGAACACCGGGGAGCTGTTTTTT. This gives the protein CARRQDGPLNTGELFF. The chain is built from TRBV5-3 and TRBJ2-2, with TRBD1 as a possible D gene (5 bases). TRBV5-3 carries the ORF label, with uncertain function. Deletions cut 5 bases from V and 1 base from J, with 15 bases between. The CDR3 spans 16 residues.

The genes are TRBV7-9 and TRBJ1-1; 8 nucleotides agree with TRBD1. CDR1 is SEHNR and CDR2 is FQNEAQ in the germline V gene (reference sequence). Trimming cost V 7 bases and J 1 base; bases outside gene matches: 5. The CDR3 length is 14 residues. This CDR3 is CASTLTGGNTEAFF. For the CDR3, the DNA is TGTGCCAGCACGCTTACAGGGGGGAACACTGAAGCTTTCTTT.

The rearrangement uses TRBV7-9 and TRBJ2-1; D is possibly TRBD1 (5 bases). The ends were cut back, 1 base at V and 3 bases at J, with 10 bases in the middle. Germline assignment: CDR1 SEHNR and CDR2 FQNEAQ (reference sequence). The CDR3 loop spans 15 amino acids. The CDR3 protein is CASSLDWGNYNEQFF. In DNA, the CDR3 is TGTGCCAGCAGCTTAGACTGGGGCAACTACAATGAGCAGTTCTTC.

This clone was counted a single time. The chain links TRBV27 to TRBJ2-3; D is tentatively TRBD1 or TRBD2 (5 bases each). V dropped 5 bases and J dropped 3 bases, with 12 bases sitting between them. The CDR3 length is 14 residues. The germline CDR1 and CDR2 sequences are MNHEY and SMNVEV (reference sequence). The CDR3 loop reads CASSTRDLTDTQYF. CDR3 DNA: TGTGCCAGCAGTACCCGGGACCTAACAGATACGCAGTATTTT.

This clone showed up just once. The chain links TRBV7-9 to TRBJ1-2; D is undetermined. There are 14 residues in the CDR3. Germline V gene data show CDR1 as SEHNR and CDR2 as FQNEAQ (reference sequence). Trimming removed 2 bases from V and 3 bases from J, with 10 bases in between. This CDR3 reads CASSLYGGDYGYTF. CDR3 coding DNA: TGTGCCAGCAGCTTATACGGAGGTGACTATGGCTACACCTTC.

CDR3 region: CASLTGGTEAFF. In nucleotides, the CDR3 is TGTGCCAGCCTGACCGGGGGAACTGAAGCTTTCTTT. The rearrangement joins TRBV27 to TRBJ1-1; maybe TRBD1 (5 bases). The length of the CDR3 is 12 residues. Germline CDR1 is MNHEY and CDR2 is SMNVEV (reference sequence). With 8 bases removed from V and 5 bases from J, the gap between germline ends came to 12 bases.

The chain is built from TRBV4-1 and TRBJ2-1; 7 nucleotides align to TRBD1. The CDR3 totals 16 residues. Germline V gene lookup returns CDR1 MGHRA and CDR2 YSYEKL. J gave up 6 bases and V 3 bases, and 11 bases lay outside the gene matches. DNA for the CDR3: TGCGCCAGCAGCCACCCGGACGGGACAGATTCCAATGAGCAGTTCTTC. Translating it yields CASSHPDGTDSNEQFF.

The chain uses TRBV9 and TRBJ2-7, with TRBD2 as a possible D gene (5 bases). Per the germline V gene, CDR1 is SGDLS and CDR2 is YYNGEE. The CDR3 runs 14 residues. V lost 3 bases and J 1 base, leaving 11 bases between the germline ends. The CDR3 DNA reads as TGTGCCAGCAGCGCGGACTCGCCTTCCTACGAGCAGTACTTC. Its translation is CASSADSPSYEQYF.

This chain links TRBV4-2 with TRBJ2-1, with 12 positions matching TRBD2. The trim removed 0 bases at V and 6 bases at J, leaving 9 bases unmatched. The CDR3 loop spans 18 amino acids. Germline CDR1 LGHNA, CDR2 YNFKEQ. CDR3: CASSQDLASGGGGNEQFF. The DNA for the CDR3 is TGTGCCAGCAGCCAAGATCTGGCTAGCGGGGGGGGTGGCAATGAGCAGTTCTTC.

The rearrangement uses TRBV15 and TRBJ2-3, with D possibly TRBD2 on 6 matching bases. V shed 1 base and J shed 2 bases, with 10 bases lying between them. Germline V gene sequence: CDR1 LNHNV, CDR2 YYDKDF (reference sequence). There are 15 residues in the CDR3. The CDR3 loop reads CATSRGSGVTDTQYF. The CDR3 nucleotides are TGTGCCACCAGCAGAGGTTCGGGGGTCACAGATACGCAGTATTTT.

The J gene is TRBJ1-6, the V gene TRBV7-3; no firm D call. The CDR3 runs 13 residues. V was pared by 5 bases and J by 7 bases, with 9 bases between. The germline V gene has CDR1 SGHTA and CDR2 FQGTGA. The CDR3 loop reads CASSPEGNSPLHF. The CDR3 DNA is TGTGCCAGCAGCCCCGAGGGAAATTCACCCCTCCACTTT.

The chain combines TRBV7-2 with TRBJ1-1, with D perhaps matching TRBD1 (5 bases). The germline V gene encodes CDR1 SGHTA and CDR2 FQGNSA. CDR3 size: 16 residues. The V end was cut by 1 base, the J end by 5 bases, with 17 bases between. For the CDR3, the DNA is TGTGCCAGCAGCTTAGTTTTTGGCAGGGTGGGAACTGAAGCTTTCTTT. It is translated as CASSLVFGRVGTEAFF.